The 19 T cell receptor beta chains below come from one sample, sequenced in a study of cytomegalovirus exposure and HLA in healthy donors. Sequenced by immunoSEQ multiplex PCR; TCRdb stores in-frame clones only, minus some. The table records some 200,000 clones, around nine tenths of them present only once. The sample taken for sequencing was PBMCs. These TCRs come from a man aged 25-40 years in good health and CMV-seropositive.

The chain's CDR3 is CSVEGQGYGYTF. The CDR3 DNA is TGCAGCGTTGAGGGACAGGGCTATGGCTACACCTTC. The rearrangement uses TRBV29-1 and TRBJ1-2, with 9 bases lining up with TRBD1. Germline values: CDR1 SQVTM, CDR2 ANQGSEA. This CDR3 spans 12 amino acids. J gave up 4 bases and V 3 bases, and 0 bases lay outside the gene matches.

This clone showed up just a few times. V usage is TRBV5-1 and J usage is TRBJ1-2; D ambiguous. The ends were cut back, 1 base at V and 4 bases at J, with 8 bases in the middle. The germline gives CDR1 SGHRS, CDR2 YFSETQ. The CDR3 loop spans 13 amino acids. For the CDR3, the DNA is TGCGCCAGCAGCTTGAGGGAGGGCTATGGCTACACCTTC. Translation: CASSLREGYGYTF.

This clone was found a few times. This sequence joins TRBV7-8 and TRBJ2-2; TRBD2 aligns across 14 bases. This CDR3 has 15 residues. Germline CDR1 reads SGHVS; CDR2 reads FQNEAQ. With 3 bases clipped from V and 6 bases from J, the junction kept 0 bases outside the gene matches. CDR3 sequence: CASSLGLAGAGELFF. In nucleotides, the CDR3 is TGTGCCAGCAGCTTGGGACTAGCGGGGGCCGGGGAGCTGTTTTTT. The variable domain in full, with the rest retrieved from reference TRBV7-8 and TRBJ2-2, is GAGVSQSPRYKVAKRGQDVALRCDPISGHVSLFWYQQALGQGPEFLTYFQNEAQLDKSGLPSDRFFAERPEGSVSTLKIQRTQQEDSAVYLCASSLGLAGAGELFFGEGSRLTVL.

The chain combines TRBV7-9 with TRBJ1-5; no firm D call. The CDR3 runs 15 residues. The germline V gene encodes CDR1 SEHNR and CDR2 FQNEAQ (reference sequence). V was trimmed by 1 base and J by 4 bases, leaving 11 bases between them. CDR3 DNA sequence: TGTGCCAGCAGCTTAGGCCACCCCGGTAATCAGCCCCAGCATTTT. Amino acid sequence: CASSLGHPGNQPQHF. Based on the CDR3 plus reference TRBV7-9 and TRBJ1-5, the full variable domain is DTGVSQNPRHKITKRGQNVTFRCDPISEHNRLYWYRQTLGQGPEFLTYFQNEAQLEKSRLLSDRFSAERPKGSFSTLEIQRTEQGDSAMYLCASSLGHPGNQPQHFGDGTRLSIL.

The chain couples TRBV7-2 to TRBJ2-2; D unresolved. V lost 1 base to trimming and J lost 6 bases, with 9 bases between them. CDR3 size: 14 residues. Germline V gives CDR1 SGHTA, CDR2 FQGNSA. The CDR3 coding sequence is TGTGCCAGCAGCTTAGGGGCAGGTGCCGGGGAGCTGTTTTTT. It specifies CASSLGAGAGELFF.

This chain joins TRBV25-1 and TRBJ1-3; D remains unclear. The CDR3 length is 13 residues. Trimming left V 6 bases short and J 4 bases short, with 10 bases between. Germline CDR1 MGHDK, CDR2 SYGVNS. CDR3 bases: TGTGCCAGCAGGGGAGGGATGGGAAACACCATATATTTT. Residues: CASRGGMGNTIYF.

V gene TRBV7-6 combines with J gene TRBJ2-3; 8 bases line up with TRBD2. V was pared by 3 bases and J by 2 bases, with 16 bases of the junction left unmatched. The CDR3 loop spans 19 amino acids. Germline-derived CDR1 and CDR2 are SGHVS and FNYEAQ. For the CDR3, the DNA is TGTGCCAGCAGCTTCAACCCGATAGGAGGCGGGGGGCACACAGATACGCAGTATTTT. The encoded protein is CASSFNPIGGGGHTDTQYF. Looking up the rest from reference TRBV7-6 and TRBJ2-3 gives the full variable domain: GAGVSQSPRYKVTKRGQDVALRCDPISGHVSLYWYRQALGQGPEFLTYFNYEAQQDKSGLPNDRFSAERPEGSISTLTIQRTEQRDSAMYRCASSFNPIGGGGHTDTQYFGPGTRLTVL.

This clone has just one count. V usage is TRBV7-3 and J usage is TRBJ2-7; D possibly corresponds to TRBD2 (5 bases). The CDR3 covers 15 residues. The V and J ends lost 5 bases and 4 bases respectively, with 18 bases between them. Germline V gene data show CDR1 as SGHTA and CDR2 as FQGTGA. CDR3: CASSPVEVASYEQYF. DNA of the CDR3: TGTGCCAGCAGCCCCGTGGAGGTCGCGAGTTACGAGCAGTACTTC.

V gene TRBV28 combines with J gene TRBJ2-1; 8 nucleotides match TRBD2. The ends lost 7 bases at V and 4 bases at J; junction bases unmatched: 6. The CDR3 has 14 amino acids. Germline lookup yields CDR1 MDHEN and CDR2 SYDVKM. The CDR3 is CASNRVAGYNEQFF. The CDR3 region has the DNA TGTGCCAGCAACCGGGTAGCGGGGTACAATGAGCAGTTCTTC.

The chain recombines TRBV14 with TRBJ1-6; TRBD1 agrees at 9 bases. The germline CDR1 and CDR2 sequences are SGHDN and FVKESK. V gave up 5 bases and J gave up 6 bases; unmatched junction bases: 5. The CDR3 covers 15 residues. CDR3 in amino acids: CASSGQGTGNSPLHF. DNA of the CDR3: TGTGCCAGCAGCGGACAGGGGACGGGTAATTCACCCCTCCACTTT.

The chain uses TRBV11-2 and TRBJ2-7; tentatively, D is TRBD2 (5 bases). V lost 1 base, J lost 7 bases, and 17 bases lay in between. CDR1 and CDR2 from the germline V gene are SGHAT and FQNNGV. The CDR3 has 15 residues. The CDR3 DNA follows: TGTGCCAGCAGCTTAGCGGCGGGCCCGAACGGGGAGCAGTACTTC. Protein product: CASSLAAGPNGEQYF.

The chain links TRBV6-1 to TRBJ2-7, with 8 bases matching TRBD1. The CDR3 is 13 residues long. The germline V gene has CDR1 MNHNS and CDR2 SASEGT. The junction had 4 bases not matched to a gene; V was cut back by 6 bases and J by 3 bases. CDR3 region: CASSSGGVYEQYF. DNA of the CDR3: TGTGCCAGCAGCTCAGGGGGCGTCTACGAGCAGTACTTC.

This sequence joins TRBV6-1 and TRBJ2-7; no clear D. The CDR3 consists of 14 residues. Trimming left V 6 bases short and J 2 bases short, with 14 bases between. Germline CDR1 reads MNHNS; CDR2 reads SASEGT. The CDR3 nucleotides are TGTGCCAGCAGAGGGCAGATCAGACCCTACGAGCAGTACTTC. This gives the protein CASRGQIRPYEQYF.

CDR3 sequence (DNA): TGTGCCAGCAGGAGGGCCGGACAGAATTTCTATGGCTACACCTTC. It specifies CASRRAGQNFYGYTF. This chain connects TRBV2 to TRBJ1-2; possibly TRBD1 for D (6 bases). The CDR3 runs 15 residues. Germline CDR1 SNHLY, CDR2 FYNNEI. The V end was cut by 6 bases, the J end by 4 bases, with 18 bases between.

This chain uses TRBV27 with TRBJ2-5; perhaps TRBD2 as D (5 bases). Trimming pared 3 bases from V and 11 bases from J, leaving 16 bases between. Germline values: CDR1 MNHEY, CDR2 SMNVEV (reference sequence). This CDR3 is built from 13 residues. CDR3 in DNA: TGTGCCAGCAGTTTGGACCCGGCGAGGGAGCAGTACTTC. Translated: CASSLDPAREQYF.

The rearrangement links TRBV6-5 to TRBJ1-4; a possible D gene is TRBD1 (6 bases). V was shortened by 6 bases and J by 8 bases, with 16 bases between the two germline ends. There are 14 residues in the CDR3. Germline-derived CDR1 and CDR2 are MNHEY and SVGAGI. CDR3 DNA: TGTGCCAGCAGCCCCAACAGGGTCGGGGAAAAACTGTTTTTT. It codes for CASSPNRVGEKLFF.

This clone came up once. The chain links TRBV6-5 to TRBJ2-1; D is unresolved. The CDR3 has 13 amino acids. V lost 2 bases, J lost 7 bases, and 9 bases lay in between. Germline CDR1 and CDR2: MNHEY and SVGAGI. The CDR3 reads CASSYAPRNEQFF. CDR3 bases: TGTGCCAGCAGTTACGCCCCCCGAAATGAGCAGTTCTTC.

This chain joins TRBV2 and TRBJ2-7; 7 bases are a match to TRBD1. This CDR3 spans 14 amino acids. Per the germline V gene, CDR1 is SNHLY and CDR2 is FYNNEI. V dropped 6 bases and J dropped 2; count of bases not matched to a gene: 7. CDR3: CASRGQFSTYEQYF. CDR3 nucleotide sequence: TGTGCCAGCAGGGGACAGTTCTCCACCTACGAGCAGTACTTC.

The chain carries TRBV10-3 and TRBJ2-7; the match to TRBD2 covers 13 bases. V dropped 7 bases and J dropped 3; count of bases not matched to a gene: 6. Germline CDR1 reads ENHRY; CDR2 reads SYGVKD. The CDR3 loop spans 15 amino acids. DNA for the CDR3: TGTGCCATCACCGATAGACTAGCGGGAGGCTACGAGCAGTACTTC. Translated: CAITDRLAGGYEQYF.